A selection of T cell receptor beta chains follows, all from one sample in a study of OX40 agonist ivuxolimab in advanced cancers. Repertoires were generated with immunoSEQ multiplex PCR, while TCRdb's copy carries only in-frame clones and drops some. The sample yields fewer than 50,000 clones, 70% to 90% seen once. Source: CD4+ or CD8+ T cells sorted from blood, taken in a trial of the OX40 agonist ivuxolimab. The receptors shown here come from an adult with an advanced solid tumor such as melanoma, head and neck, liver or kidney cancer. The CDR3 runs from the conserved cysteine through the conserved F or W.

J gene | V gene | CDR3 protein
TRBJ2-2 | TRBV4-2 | CASSQGVEQNTGELFF
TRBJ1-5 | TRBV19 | CASRTRFSGRFSQPQHF
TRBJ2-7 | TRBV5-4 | CASSRTGGAYEQYF
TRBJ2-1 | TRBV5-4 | CASSRIGPGLGLFF
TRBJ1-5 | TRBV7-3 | CASSLRGDQPQHF
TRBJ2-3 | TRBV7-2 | CASSLVPSGRMLDTQYF
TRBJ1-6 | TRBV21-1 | CASSKFRSPNSPLHF
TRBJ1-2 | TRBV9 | CASSASGHNYGYTF
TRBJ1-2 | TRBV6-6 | CASTNAGSYGYTF
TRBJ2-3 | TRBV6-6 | CATRGRTGTDTQYF
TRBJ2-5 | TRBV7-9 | CASSEAGTTQYF
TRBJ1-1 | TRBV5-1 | CASSEGQGTNTEAFF
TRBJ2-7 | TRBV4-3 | CASSQVVTDPHEQYF
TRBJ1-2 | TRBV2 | CASSASNRYTF
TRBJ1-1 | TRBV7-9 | CASSPTGGYDTEAFF
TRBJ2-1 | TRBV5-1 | CASSLAGTGSYNEQFF
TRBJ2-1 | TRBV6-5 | CASSPGLAGDNEQFF
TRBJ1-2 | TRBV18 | CASSPDVPYGYTF
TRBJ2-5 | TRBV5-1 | CASSLAVGETQYF
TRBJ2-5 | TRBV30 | CAWMRTNQETQYF